This TCR beta chain was found in a study of regulatory T cells in long-lasting Graves disease. Specified time point: newly diagnosed GD, antithyroid drugs for less than 3 months. The authors made the TCR library using RNA they extracted from PBMCs. This clonotype has at least ten counts. CDR3-region Arm-PCR and iRepertoire HTBI primers produced the TCR beta libraries. TCRdb re-called the multiplex PCR reads with MiXCR, one entry per CDR3 protein. Of about 540,000 distinct CDR3 sequences listed, roughly 14% are singletons. The same sample was also used in a study of T cells in Graves' hyperthyroidism and ophthalmopathy.

Sequenced here: peripheral blood mononuclear cells (PBMCs), sampled at new diagnosis, from a patient treated with antithyroid drugs. This receptor was obtained from a young man with Graves disease.

The CDR3 DNA is TGTGCCTGGAGTGTCGGGAGTCGACAGAGTGGTGAAGCTTTCTTT. The encoded protein is CAWSVGSRQSGEAFF. The chain uses TRBV30 and TRBJ1-1; TRBD1 might be the D (5 bases). The CDR3 contains 15 residues. Germline CDR1 is GTSNPN and CDR2 is SVGIG (reference sequence). Trimming removed 0 bases at V and 7 bases at J, with 18 bases between.